Each of the 8 T cell receptor beta chains below was sequenced from the same sample in a study of response to subunit inactivated influenza vaccine. TCRdb reprocessed the RT-PCR reads with MiXCR, giving one entry per CDR3 protein. The sample lists 650,000 to 800,000 distinct CDR3 sequences; about 15% were seen once. The sequencing used PBMCs from blood, collected 14 to 15 days before vaccination. These TCRs come from a man aged 50 to 59 who received an inactivated influenza vaccine.

The CDR3: CASGLVPRRTYEQYF. The CDR3 DNA is TGTGCTAGTGGTTTGGTACCCCGCAGGACCTACGAGCAGTACTTC. V and J are TRBV12-5 and TRBJ2-7; D is undetermined. The ends were cut back, 0 bases at V and 2 bases at J, with 11 bases in the middle. This CDR3 spans 15 amino acids. Germline V gives CDR1 LGHNT, CDR2 FRNRAP.

This clonotype was observed many times. This rearrangement joins TRBV29-1 to TRBJ2-7; no definite D call. Germline V gene data show CDR1 as SQVTM and CDR2 as ANQGSEA. This CDR3 has 13 amino acids. The ends were cut back, 2 bases at V and 3 bases at J, with 11 bases in the middle. CDR3: CSVEYPHLYEQYF. In nucleotides, the CDR3 is TGCAGCGTTGAATATCCACACCTCTACGAGCAGTACTTC.

V is TRBV20-1 and J is TRBJ2-1, with TRBD2 matching 12 bases. The ends lost 3 bases at V and 0 bases at J; junction bases unmatched: 9. This CDR3 comprises 18 residues. Per germline, CDR1 DFQATT and CDR2 SNEGSKA (reference sequence). The CDR3 DNA reads as TGCAGTGCTAGTGGGAGACTAGCGGGAGCCAACTCCTACAATGAGCAGTTCTTC. This translates into CSASGRLAGANSYNEQFF.

This clonotype appeared a few times. The chain uses TRBV20-1 and TRBJ2-6; D gene uncertain. Germline V lookup: CDR1 DFQATT, CDR2 SNEGSKA (reference sequence). Trimming removed 0 bases at V and 2 bases at J, with 5 bases between. The CDR3 covers 14 residues. CDR3 bases: TGCAGTGCTAGAGACCGAACTGGGGCCAACGTCCTGACTTTC. Translated, it gives CSARDRTGANVLTF.

This clonotype was detected a few times. V usage is TRBV5-1 and J usage is TRBJ2-3; D not resolved. CDR1 is SGHRS and CDR2 is YFSETQ in the germline V gene. The CDR3 loop spans 13 amino acids. With 3 bases removed from V and 5 bases from J, the gap between germline ends came to 10 bases. The chain's CDR3 is CASSYGPEDTQYF. CDR3 DNA: TGCGCCAGCAGCTACGGGCCCGAAGATACGCAGTATTTT. The whole variable domain, filled in from reference TRBV5-1 and TRBJ2-3, reads KAGVTQTPRYLIKTRGQQVTLSCSPISGHRSVSWYQQTPGQGLQFLFEYFSETQRNKGNFPGRFSGRQFSNSRSEMNVSTLELGDSALYLCASSYGPEDTQYFGPGTRLTVL.

Ten or more counts support this clonotype. The chain's CDR3 is CASWTGTSGRAGYEQYF. CDR3 bases: TGTGCCAGTTGGACCGGGACTAGCGGGAGGGCCGGCTACGAGCAGTACTTC. The rearrangement joins TRBV28 to TRBJ2-7; the match to TRBD2 covers 16 bases. The V gene's germline CDR1 is MDHEN and CDR2 SYDVKM. The CDR3 length is 17 residues. V lost 9 bases and J lost 3; bases outside the gene matches: 11.

The chain combines TRBV20-1 with TRBJ2-3, with 7 bases identical to TRBD1. The junction had 9 bases not matched to a gene; V was cut back by 6 bases and J by 0 bases. Germline V gene data show CDR1 as DFQATT and CDR2 as SNEGSKA (reference sequence). The CDR3 spans 15 residues. The CDR3 nucleotides are TGCAGTGCCGCGCAAGGGACAGTTAGCACAGATACGCAGTATTTT. This sequence encodes CSAAQGTVSTDTQYF.

This clonotype showed up just a few times. This chain connects TRBV29-1 to TRBJ2-1; 10 bases fit TRBD2. Germline V CDR1 and CDR2: SQVTM, ANQGSEA. The CDR3 length is 14 residues. Trimming removed 5 bases from V and 3 bases from J; junction bases left unmatched: 4. DNA for the CDR3: TGCAGCGTTTCAGCGGGAGGGCGCTACAATGAGCAGTTCTTC. It is translated as CSVSAGGRYNEQFF.